This T cell receptor beta chain was sequenced in a study of blood T cell repertoires in COVID-19. Study overall: Sources were T cells, B-cell-depleted T cells, or PBMCs; the material itself was cDNA or gDNA.

The CDR3 loop spans 12 amino acids. Germline V gene lookup returns CDR1 SGHVS and CDR2 FNYEAQ. The V gene lost 4 bases and the J gene lost 9 bases, with 10 bases spanning the gap. Data came from immunoSEQ multiplex PCR; TCRdb stores just in-frame clones and leaves some out. The data show under 350,000 clones, about 88% seen once. The chain links TRBV7-6 to TRBJ2-1, with a tentative D call TRBD2 (5 bases). The sequenced sample was peripheral blood. This clonotype was sampled from a young man with active or convalescent COVID-19. The CDR3 DNA reads TGTGCCAGCAGCTCCCGTGAGGGTGAGCAGTTCTTC. As protein: CASSSREGEQFF.